One and the same sample provided the 31 T cell receptor beta chains below, sequenced in a study of blood T cell repertoires in COVID-19. Assay: immunoSEQ multiplex PCR; the TCRdb copy retains only in-frame clones and omits some. Here the sample spans 150,000 to 200,000 clones, 80% to 90% being singletons. Sequenced material: peripheral blood. These receptor sequences come from a man aged 55 to 70 with acute or convalescent COVID-19.

This sequence joins TRBV19 and TRBJ1-2; 7 positions match TRBD1. The ends lost 8 bases at V and 4 bases at J; junction bases unmatched: 7. The germline V gene encodes CDR1 LNHDA and CDR2 SQIVND (reference sequence). There are 13 residues in the CDR3. CDR3 nucleotide sequence: TGTGCCAGTTACAGGGGATGGAGCTATGGCTACACCTTC. Amino acid sequence: CASYRGWSYGYTF.

The V and J genes are TRBV3-1 (or the pseudogene TRBV3-2) and TRBJ2-1, with TRBD2 as a possible D gene (6 bases). Germline V lookup: CDR1 LGHDT, CDR2 YNNKEL (reference sequence). Trimming left V 4 bases short and J 5 bases short, with 21 bases between. The CDR3 is 17 residues long. CDR3 in amino acids: CASSPSWAGLGHNEQFF. The DNA of the CDR3 is TGTGCCAGCAGCCCCTCTTGGGCGGGACTCGGCCACAATGAGCAGTTCTTC.

This clone was counted only a few times. This chain connects TRBV4-3 to TRBJ2-7, with a weak D call TRBD2 (5 bases). The V gene's germline CDR1 is LGHNA and CDR2 YSLEER. The CDR3 has 15 amino acids. V dropped 0 bases and J dropped 4 bases, with 13 bases sitting between them. CDR3 protein: CASSQELDLRYEQYF. CDR3 DNA sequence: TGCGCCAGCAGCCAAGAACTAGACCTGAGGTACGAGCAGTACTTC.

This clone was recorded a few times. V and J are TRBV28 and TRBJ1-2, with TRBD1 matching 8 bases. CDR3 length: 15 amino acids. The J segment lost 0 bases and the V segment lost 10 bases, leaving 10 bases of the junction unmatched. Germline CDR1 is MDHEN and CDR2 is SYDVKM. The CDR3 sequence is CAIPTGQGANYGYTF. The CDR3 DNA reads as TGTGCCATCCCCACCGGACAGGGAGCTAACTATGGCTACACCTTC.

The chain recombines TRBV3-1 (or the pseudogene TRBV3-2) with TRBJ2-6; D ambiguous. Germline V gene sequence: CDR1 LGHDT, CDR2 YNNKEL (reference sequence). Trimming shortened V by 10 bases and J by 0 bases, and 13 bases separated the two germline ends. The length of the CDR3 is 15 residues. CDR3 nucleotide sequence: TGTGCCACAGCGTCCGGGTCCTCTGGGGCCAACGTCCTGACTTTC. This gives the protein CATASGSSGANVLTF.

This sequence joins TRBV5-1 and TRBJ1-5; D is possibly TRBD1 (5 bases). Trimming pared 3 bases from V and 0 bases from J, leaving 16 bases between. Germline V lookup: CDR1 SGHRS, CDR2 YFSETQ. This CDR3 contains 17 residues. CDR3 sequence reads: CASSSREFTGSNQPQHF. The CDR3 nucleotides are TGCGCCAGCAGCTCACGCGAATTCACAGGTAGCAATCAGCCCCAGCATTTT.

The chain combines TRBV14 with TRBJ1-2; D not resolved. The ends were cut back, 1 base at V and 8 bases at J, with 11 bases in the middle. Germline CDR1 reads SGHDN; CDR2 reads FVKESK. The CDR3 runs 13 residues. The CDR3 sequence is CASSQAVAIGYTF. The DNA of the CDR3 is TGTGCCAGCAGCCAAGCGGTAGCTATCGGCTACACCTTC. The full variable domain, completed using reference TRBV14 and TRBJ1-2, is EAGVTQFPSHSVIEKGQTVTLRCDPISGHDNLYWYRRVMGKEIKFLLHFVKESKQDESGMPNNRFLAERTGGTYSTLKVQPAELEDSGVYFCASSQAVAIGYTFGSGTRLTVV.

The V gene is TRBV7-2, the J gene TRBJ2-3; D unclear. The CDR3 contains 17 residues. The germline V and J ends were trimmed by 6 bases and 0 bases, with 19 bases remaining between them. Germline values: CDR1 SGHTA, CDR2 FQGNSA. CDR3 sequence (DNA): TGTGCCAGCAGACCCACGTTAACCGCGGTGAGCACAGATACGCAGTATTTT. Protein product: CASRPTLTAVSTDTQYF.

The chain carries TRBV20-1 and TRBJ1-1; D is ambiguous. Trimming left V 5 bases short and J 3 bases short, with 4 bases between. Germline V gene sequence: CDR1 DFQATT, CDR2 SNEGSKA (reference sequence). This CDR3 spans 10 amino acids. CDR3 amino acids: CSAPDTEAFF. CDR3 DNA: TGCAGTGCTCCTGACACTGAAGCTTTCTTT.

The V and J genes are TRBV6-2 or TRBV6-3 and TRBJ2-7, with 9 bases lining up with TRBD2. This CDR3 comprises 15 residues. V was pared by 6 bases and J by 5 bases, with 11 bases of the junction left unmatched. The germline V gene has CDR1 MNHEY and CDR2 SVGEGT. The DNA of the CDR3 is TGTGCCAGCAGCAACCGGGCTAGCGGGAACAACGAGCAGTACTTC. Residues: CASSNRASGNNEQYF.

The rearrangement uses TRBV5-6 and TRBJ2-7, with TRBD1 matching over 9 bases. V trimming: 4 bases; J trimming: 2 bases; junction bases outside the gene matches: 7. CDR3 length equals 15 residues. Germline V lookup: CDR1 SGHDT, CDR2 YYEEEE. This CDR3 reads CASSVQGAHAYEQYF. In nucleotides, the CDR3 is TGTGCCAGCAGCGTACAGGGGGCGCACGCCTACGAGCAGTACTTC.

The CDR3 region is CASSEAGLAGLRDTQYF. For the CDR3, the DNA is TGTGCCAGCAGCGAAGCGGGACTAGCGGGCCTCAGGGATACGCAGTATTTT. The rearrangement uses TRBV11-3 and TRBJ2-3, with 12 bases identical to TRBD2. The J segment lost 6 bases and the V segment lost 5 bases, leaving 12 bases of the junction unmatched. CDR3 length: 17 residues. CDR1 SGHNT and CDR2 YENEEA come from the germline V gene. The full variable domain, its missing parts supplied by reference TRBV11-3 and TRBJ2-3, is EAGVVQSPRYKIIEKKQPVAFWCNPISGHNTLYWYLQNLGQGPELLIRYENEEAVDDSQLPKDRFSAERLKGVDSTLKIQPAELGDSAVYLCASSEAGLAGLRDTQYFGPGTRLTVL.

The chain is built from TRBV28 and TRBJ1-5; D gene uncertain. The length of the CDR3 is 13 residues. The V gene's germline CDR1 is MDHEN and CDR2 SYDVKM. V was pared by 2 bases and J by 5 bases, with 7 bases between. In DNA, the CDR3 is TGTGCCAGCAGTTTAGGAGTTGATCAGCCCCAGCATTTT. It specifies CASSLGVDQPQHF.

The count of this clone is one. CDR3 DNA: TGTGCCAGCAGGCGTTTAAGCACAGATACGCAGTATTTT. Translating gives CASRRLSTDTQYF. The chain joins TRBV12-3 or TRBV12-4 to TRBJ2-3; D gene uncertain. This CDR3 has 13 residues. Trimming removed 6 bases from V and 0 bases from J, with 7 bases in between.

V is TRBV28 and J is TRBJ1-6, with a weak D call TRBD1 (6 bases). The germline V and J ends were trimmed by 6 bases and 10 bases, with 13 bases remaining between them. Germline values: CDR1 MDHEN, CDR2 SYDVKM. This CDR3 spans 13 amino acids. CDR3 sequence reads: CASSPGVNSPLHF. The CDR3 nucleotides are TGTGCCAGCAGCCCAGGGGTAAACTCACCCCTCCACTTT.

CDR3 amino acids: CASSQSKSGRNNEQFF. CDR3 DNA: TGTGCCAGCAGCCAATCGAAAAGCGGGAGAAACAATGAGCAGTTCTTC. The chain recombines TRBV3-1 (or the pseudogene TRBV3-2) with TRBJ2-1, with 8 bases that match TRBD2. The CDR3 is made up of 16 amino acids. The germline V gene has CDR1 LGHDT and CDR2 YNNKEL (reference sequence). The V gene end was trimmed by 2 bases and the J gene end by 5 bases; junction bases not matched to a gene: 8.

The chain recombines TRBV27 with TRBJ2-7, with D hard to call. Deletions cut 3 bases from V and 11 bases from J, with 11 bases between. The CDR3 is 11 residues long. CDR1 and CDR2 (germline): MNHEY, SMNVEV (reference sequence). CDR3 sequence reads: CASSLNSKEYF. The CDR3 DNA reads TGTGCCAGCAGTTTGAACAGTAAGGAGTACTTC.

J is TRBJ2-5 and V is TRBV3-1 (or the pseudogene TRBV3-2); D is uncertain. Germline values: CDR1 LGHDT, CDR2 YNNKEL (reference sequence). V lost 3 bases to trimming and J lost 4 bases, with 12 bases between them. The CDR3 runs to 14 residues. The CDR3 DNA reads as TGTGCCAGCAGCCACGGTGGTACGGGAGAGACCCAGTACTTC. Its protein is CASSHGGTGETQYF.

This rearrangement joins TRBV24-1 to TRBJ1-2; D may be TRBD1 (6 bases). The CDR3 is 13 amino acids. Germline assignment: CDR1 KGHDR and CDR2 SFDVKD. V was cut by 6 bases and J by 8 bases, with 15 bases left in between. This CDR3 is CATSRSGAPGYTF. Here the CDR3 DNA reads TGTGCCACCAGTCGTTCAGGGGCGCCAGGCTACACCTTC.

The rearrangement joins TRBV19 to TRBJ1-5; a weak D match, TRBD1 (5 bases). V was shortened by 3 bases and J by 2 bases, with 14 bases between the two germline ends. Germline CDR1 and CDR2: LNHDA and SQIVND (reference sequence). This CDR3 comprises 16 residues. The CDR3 region is CASSISRVGGNQPQHF. CDR3 DNA sequence: TGTGCCAGTAGTATTTCCAGGGTAGGCGGCAATCAGCCCCAGCATTTT.

The chain employs TRBV28 and TRBJ2-3; possible D gene TRBD2, 5 bases. CDR1 is MDHEN, CDR2 SYDVKM, per germline. Trimming left V 8 bases short and J 6 bases short, with 9 bases between. This CDR3 contains 11 residues. In DNA form, the CDR3 reads TGTGCCAGCCACCGAGGGGATACGCAGTATTTT. Encoded protein: CASHRGDTQYF.

The J gene is TRBJ1-2, the V gene TRBV3-1 (or the pseudogene TRBV3-2); 7 nucleotides agree with TRBD1. The length of the CDR3 is 15 residues. V shed 7 bases and J 5 bases; nucleotides not matched to a gene: 13. Germline V CDR1 and CDR2: LGHDT, YNNKEL (reference sequence). The CDR3: CASTRTGTALYGYTF. The CDR3 DNA sequence: TGTGCCAGCACCAGGACAGGCACCGCTCTTTATGGCTACACCTTC.

The chain couples TRBV28 to TRBJ2-3; a possible D gene is TRBD1 (6 bases). Germline CDR1 MDHEN, CDR2 SYDVKM. V lost 4 bases, J lost 7 bases, and 12 bases lay in between. The length of the CDR3 is 13 residues. The CDR3 DNA is TGTGCCAGCAGTTCCACAGGGAGAAATACGCAGTATTTT. Protein product: CASSSTGRNTQYF.

This chain uses TRBV14 with TRBJ2-1; TRBD2 aligns across 14 bases. Germline V CDR1 and CDR2: SGHDN, FVKESK. V dropped 6 bases and J dropped 6; count of bases not matched to a gene: 10. The CDR3 spans 17 residues. The CDR3 loop reads CASRPSLTSGRANEQFF. The CDR3 coding sequence is TGTGCCAGCAGGCCCAGCCTGACTAGCGGGAGGGCCAATGAGCAGTTCTTC.

V usage is TRBV28 and J usage is TRBJ1-4; D possibly corresponds to TRBD1 (6 bases). The V gene's germline CDR1 is MDHEN and CDR2 SYDVKM. This CDR3 is 14 amino acids long. V dropped 6 bases and J dropped 2 bases, with 10 bases sitting between them. In DNA, the CDR3 is TGTGCCAGCAGCCCGGGACACACTAATGAAAAACTGTTTTTT. Its protein is CASSPGHTNEKLFF.

In the case of this clone: Germline and junction disagree at one end, which may indicate a read error. This CDR3 reads CASTVGHSGTLYEQYF. Here the CDR3 DNA reads TGTGCCAGCACCGTAGGACACAGCGGTACCCTCTACGAGCAGTACTTC. This chain uses TRBV9 with TRBJ2-7, with D perhaps matching TRBD1 or TRBD2 (5 bases each). The CDR3 sequence is 16 residues long. The germline gives CDR1 SGDLS, CDR2 YYNGEE. The complete variable domain, with remaining parts taken from reference TRBV9 and TRBJ2-7, reads DSGVTQTPKHLITATGQRVTLRCSPRSGDLSVYWYQQSLDQGLQFLIQYYNGEERAKGNILERFSAQQFPDLHSELNLSSLELGDSALYFCASTVGHSGTLYEQYFGPGTRLTVT.

The chain employs TRBV7-2 and TRBJ2-7; weak D call: TRBD2 (6 bases). CDR3 length equals 13 residues. Trimming stripped 6 bases from V and 5 bases from J, with 14 bases between. CDR1 is SGHTA, CDR2 FQGNSA, per germline. The DNA of the CDR3 is TGTGCCAGCAGACAGGTCGGCGGGAACGAGCAGTACTTC. Encoded protein: CASRQVGGNEQYF.

Concerning this clone itself: Its ends do not fully match the called genes, so a read error is possible. The chain combines TRBV7-7 with TRBJ2-7, with TRBD1 as a possible D gene (6 bases). Looked up from germline, CDR1 is SSHAT and CDR2 is FNYEAQ (reference sequence). CDR3 size: 15 residues. DNA for the CDR3: TGTGCTAGCAGCTTAGAGGCAGGGGCCTCCTACGAGCAGTACTTC. Its translation is CASSLEAGASYEQYF.

This clone was seen only once. V gene TRBV7-2 combines with J gene TRBJ2-3; TRBD2 aligns across 9 bases. CDR1 SGHTA and CDR2 FQGNSA come from the germline V gene. After removal of 1 base from V and 5 bases from J, the junction contained 4 bases not matched to a gene. The CDR3 is 15 amino acids. Here the CDR3 reads CASSLGLAGLDTQYF. In DNA form, the CDR3 reads TGTGCCAGCAGCTTAGGGCTAGCGGGACTAGATACGCAGTATTTT.

The chain employs TRBV5-4 and TRBJ2-3; D may be TRBD2 (5 bases). The V gene lost 4 bases and the J gene lost 2 bases, with 14 bases spanning the gap. The CDR3 contains 15 residues. The germline V gene has CDR1 SGHNT and CDR2 YYREEE (reference sequence). For the CDR3, the DNA is TGTGCCAGCAGCCCCTCTAGCCGGGTCACAGATACGCAGTATTTT. Translation gives CASSPSSRVTDTQYF. Based on the CDR3 plus reference TRBV5-4 and TRBJ2-3, the full variable domain is ETGVTQSPTHLIKTRGQQVTLRCSSQSGHNTVSWYQQALGQGPQFIFQYYREEENGRGNFPPRFSGLQFPNYSSELNVNALELDDSALYLCASSPSSRVTDTQYFGPGTRLTVL.

V usage is TRBV7-2 and J usage is TRBJ2-3; TRBD2 matches at 9 bases. Germline-derived CDR1 and CDR2 are SGHTA and FQGNSA. V was pared by 1 base and J by 4 bases, with 9 bases of the junction left unmatched. CDR3 size: 17 residues. The DNA of the CDR3 is TGTGCCAGCAGCTTAGGATCTCGCGGGGGGGGGTCAGATACGCAGTATTTT. Translated: CASSLGSRGGGSDTQYF.